Listed below are T cell receptor beta chains from one sample, sequenced in a study of Tregs in tolerant kidney transplant recipients. Sequencing was performed with immunoSEQ multiplex PCR; in TCRdb, only in-frame clones are kept and a portion is missing. The profile shows 50,000 to 65,000 clones, 87% of them singletons. Sequencing was performed on CD4+ T cells from blood (PBMCs), taken 6 months after the transplant. Receptors were obtained from a human patient who received a combined kidney and bone marrow transplant. Some T cells may be transferred from the graft donor. The CDR3 runs from the conserved cysteine through the conserved F or W. The D gene is left open where the match is weak. Size values are once, few and many counts, or a class for expanded clones, and some rows have none.

D: NA; J: TRBJ1-6; size: NA; V: TRBV15; DNA: TGTGCCACCAGCAGAGATTGGACAGATAATTCCCCCCTCCACTTT; CDR3: CATSRDWTDNSPLHF
D: NA; J: TRBJ2-2; size: NA; V: TRBV5-1; DNA: TGCGCCAGCAGCTGGGGGGACACCGGGGAGCTGTTTTTT; CDR3: CASSWGDTGELFF
D: NA; J: TRBJ1-2; size: NA; V: TRBV7-9; DNA: TGTGCCAGCAGCCCCCGATCGGTCTATGGCTACACCTTC; CDR3: CASSPRSVYGYTF
D: TRBD1; J: TRBJ1-2; size: NA; V: TRBV7-9; DNA: TGTGCCAGCAGCTTAGTTCCAGGGGGAGCTAACTATGGCTACACCTTC; CDR3: CASSLVPGGANYGYTF
D: NA; J: TRBJ2-5; size: NA; V: TRBV19; DNA: TGTGCCAGTAGTACCCAAAGGGGGGAGACCCAGTACTTC; CDR3: CASSTQRGETQYF
D: NA; J: TRBJ1-5; size: NA; V: TRBV19; DNA: TGTGCCAGTAGTATAGTCGGCAATCAGCCCCAGCATTTT; CDR3: CASSIVGNQPQHF
D: NA; J: TRBJ2-5; size: NA; V: TRBV4-3; DNA: TGCGCCAGCAGCCAAGATTGGAGGGGAGAGACCCAGTACTTC; CDR3: CASSQDWRGETQYF
D: TRBD1; J: TRBJ2-1; size: NA; V: TRBV2; DNA: TGTGCCAGCAGTGAATTAAGAGACAGGGTTCATCCGTTCTTC; CDR3: CASSELRDRVHPFF
D: TRBD2; J: TRBJ2-7; size: once; V: TRBV7-2; DNA: TGTGCCAGCAGCTTAACTAGCGGGGGACCCTACGAGCAGTACTTC; CDR3: CASSLTSGGPYEQYF
D: NA; J: TRBJ1-6; size: few; V: TRBV2; DNA: TGTGCCAGCAGTGAAGGTCCAGCCTTAGGAGGACCCCTCCACTTT; CDR3: CASSEGPALGGPLHF
D: NA; J: TRBJ2-7; size: NA; V: TRBV30; DNA: TGTGCCGGATATCTGGGCACCTACGAGCAGTACTTC; CDR3: CAGYLGTYEQYF
D: TRBD1; J: TRBJ1-1; size: NA; V: TRBV4-1; DNA: TGCGCCAGCAGCCATCCCGGGACAGTCTTTACCATGAACACTGAAGCTTTCTTT; CDR3: CASSHPGTVFTMNTEAFF
D: TRBD2; J: TRBJ2-5; size: NA; V: TRBV5-1; DNA: TGCGCCAGCAGCCCAGGACTAGCGGGGGCCCATGTTAAAGAGACCCAGTACTTC; CDR3: CASSPGLAGAHVKETQYF
D: NA; J: TRBJ2-2; size: NA; V: TRBV9; DNA: TGTGCCAGCAGCGTGGGGCGCGGCCCAGGGACCGGGGAGCTGTTTTTT; CDR3: CASSVGRGPGTGELFF
D: NA; J: TRBJ2-1; size: NA; V: TRBV4-1; DNA: TGCGCCAGCAGCCTCGACTTGAATGAGCAGTTCTTC; CDR3: CASSLDLNEQFF
D: TRBD2; J: TRBJ2-5; size: NA; V: TRBV5-1; DNA: TGCGCCAGCAGACGGCGGGAGGGCCGGGAGACCCAGTACTTC; CDR3: CASRRREGRETQYF
D: TRBD1; J: TRBJ1-6; size: once; V: TRBV7-9; DNA: TGTGCCAGCAGCCCATTAGACGCAGGGGGCAATTCACCCCTCCACTTT; CDR3: CASSPLDAGGNSPLHF
D: NA; J: TRBJ2-4; size: NA; V: TRBV7-9; DNA: TGTGCCAGCAGCTTAGGCGTGGGACTAGCCAAAAACATTCAGTACTTC; CDR3: CASSLGVGLAKNIQYF
D: NA; J: TRBJ1-1; size: NA; V: TRBV7-3; DNA: TGTGCCAGCAGCTTAATGAGGGTCGACACTGAAGCTTTCTTT; CDR3: CASSLMRVDTEAFF
D: TRBD2; J: TRBJ2-1; size: NA; V: TRBV11-2; DNA: TGTGCCAGCAGTTCTTGGGGGCTAGCGGGTTACAATGAGCAGTTCTTC; CDR3: CASSSWGLAGYNEQFF
D: TRBD2; J: TRBJ2-3; size: NA; V: TRBV5-1; DNA: TGCGCCAGCAGCTTGGCCGGGACTAGCGGCACAGATACGCAGTATTTT; CDR3: CASSLAGTSGTDTQYF
D: TRBD1; J: TRBJ1-1; size: few; V: TRBV25-1; DNA: TGTGCCAGCACCGGGACAGGGGGCCTCATGAACACTGAAGCTTTCTTT; CDR3: CASTGTGGLMNTEAFF
D: TRBD2; J: TRBJ2-5; size: NA; V: TRBV14; DNA: TGTGCCAGCAGCCCGCGACTAGCGGGTCAACGGTACTTC; CDR3: CASSPRLAGQRYF
D: TRBD2; J: TRBJ2-7; size: NA; V: TRBV18; DNA: TGTGCCAGCTCACCAATTAGGTCTAGCGGGACGGATACCTACGAGCAGTACTTC; CDR3: CASSPIRSSGTDTYEQYF
D: NA; J: TRBJ1-1; size: NA; V: TRBV30; DNA: TGTGCCTGGAGTGTAATGACCTTTGGAGTTGAAGCTTTCTTT; CDR3: CAWSVMTFGVEAFF
D: NA; J: TRBJ2-1; size: NA; V: TRBV28; DNA: TGTGCCAGCAGTTTCGACAGAGCCTACAATGAGCAGTTCTTC; CDR3: CASSFDRAYNEQFF
D: NA; J: TRBJ1-5; size: NA; V: TRBV9; DNA: TGTGCCAGCAGCGTAGGGGGGGACGGCAATCAGCCCCAGCATTTT; CDR3: CASSVGGDGNQPQHF
D: NA; J: TRBJ2-1; size: NA; V: TRBV6-6; DNA: TGTGCCAGCAGTTACATTCGGGACAATGAGCAGTTCTTC; CDR3: CASSYIRDNEQFF
D: NA; J: TRBJ2-3; size: NA; V: TRBV6-6; DNA: TGTGCCAGCAGCTTACGAACTACAGATACGCAGTATTTT; CDR3: CASSLRTTDTQYF
D: TRBD1; J: TRBJ1-2; size: NA; V: TRBV4-3; DNA: TGCGCCAGCAGCCAAGACCTAAACAGGGGACTCTATGGCTACACCTTC; CDR3: CASSQDLNRGLYGYTF
D: TRBD1; J: TRBJ1-4; size: NA; V: TRBV4-1; DNA: TGCGCCAGCAGCCACCAAGGACAGGGATGGGATGAAAAACTGTTTTTT; CDR3: CASSHQGQGWDEKLFF
D: NA; J: TRBJ1-5; size: NA; V: TRBV10-3; DNA: TGTGCCATCAGTACGCAGGGTAGCAATCAGCCCCAGCATTTT; CDR3: CAISTQGSNQPQHF
D: TRBD1; J: TRBJ1-2; size: once; V: TRBV7-9; DNA: TGTGCCAGCATCTCTACCCCAGTTTTCGGGACAGGGGATGGCTACACCTTC; CDR3: CASISTPVFGTGDGYTF
D: NA; J: TRBJ1-3; size: NA; V: TRBV30; DNA: TGTGCCTGGAGCCTGGACGGGCGGGGGGACACCATATATTTT; CDR3: CAWSLDGRGDTIYF
D: NA; J: TRBJ2-7; size: NA; V: TRBV5-1; DNA: TGCGCCAGCAGTGCGATGGGGGCGGCCTCCTACGAGCAGTACTTC; CDR3: CASSAMGAASYEQYF
D: NA; J: TRBJ2-2; size: NA; V: TRBV9; DNA: TGTGCCAGCAGCCCCGTCGTCACCGGGGAGCTGTTTTTT; CDR3: CASSPVVTGELFF
D: TRBD2; J: TRBJ2-3; size: NA; V: TRBV5-1; DNA: TGCGCCAGCAGCCTGCTAGCGGGGGGCAACACAGATACGCAGTATTTT; CDR3: CASSLLAGGNTDTQYF
D: NA; J: TRBJ2-1; size: NA; V: TRBV4-3; DNA: TGCGCCAGCAGCCAAGAACACTACAATGAGCAGTTCTTC; CDR3: CASSQEHYNEQFF
D: NA; J: TRBJ1-1; size: NA; V: TRBV19; DNA: TGTGCCAGTAGTGGAGGGACCACCCCGGGGGCTTTCTTT; CDR3: CASSGGTTPGAFF
D: NA; J: TRBJ2-3; size: NA; V: TRBV7-2; DNA: TGTGCCAGCAGCTTTAGCGCGAGACTCGTGGATACGCAGTATTTT; CDR3: CASSFSARLVDTQYF
D: NA; J: TRBJ2-7; size: NA; V: TRBV7-9; DNA: TGTGCCAGCAGCTCCAGTACCGAGCAGTACTTC; CDR3: CASSSSTEQYF
D: TRBD1; J: TRBJ1-5; size: few; V: TRBV19; DNA: TGTGCCAGTAGTACCCGTTTAACAGGGGGCCGAGCCCCCCAGCATTTT; CDR3: CASSTRLTGGRAPQHF
D: TRBD1; J: TRBJ2-2; size: NA; V: TRBV7-2; DNA: TGTGCCAGCAGCACCCGGGACAGGGGGCACGGGGAGCTGTTTTTT; CDR3: CASSTRDRGHGELFF
D: TRBD1; J: TRBJ2-3; size: NA; V: TRBV5-4; DNA: TGTGCCAGCAGCTCCGGGACAGGGAGCACAGATACGCAGTATTTT; CDR3: CASSSGTGSTDTQYF
D: TRBD1; J: TRBJ2-7; size: NA; V: TRBV5-1; DNA: TGCGCCAGCAGCGTTGGCAGGGGGCGTGAGGACTTC; CDR3: CASSVGRGREDF